This record looks at one T cell receptor (beta chain) sequence and its context. Its antigen is unknown. There are no base qualities to consult, and no much larger clone falls within one base. High-throughput TCR beta sequencing profiled peripheral blood CD8+ and CD4+ T cells from healthy donors, Susac syndrome patients and multiple sclerosis patients. The Susac syndrome patients fulfilled recently defined diagnostic criteria for definite or probable disease. CD8+ TEMRA cells were enriched by FACS, while bulk CD8+ and CD4+ T cells were purified by magnetic negative isolation. Blood was collected in EDTA tubes and processed within 24 hours, with PBMCs isolated through density gradient centrifugation. PBMCs intended for TCR sequencing were cryopreserved in liquid nitrogen and were subsequently thawed in a 37 degrees C water bath. The sorted or isolated CD4+, CD8+ and CD8+ TEMRA cells had a purity of 90% or higher.

This record belongs to a study of CD8 T cells in Susac syndrome (dated by TCRdb to about 2019). A note on the overall study: Of the Susac syndrome patients who were sequenced, eight or nine were in clinical remission while 5 or 6 had clinically active disease. Susac syndrome patients were therapy-naive, on corticosteroids (some also receiving IVIg), or on IVIg alone at blood withdrawal. Whether CD8+ T cell activation and differentiation in Susac syndrome was antigen driven was tested using repertoire sequencing.

What the authors observed across the whole study: In the CD4+ T cell repertoire of Susac syndrome patients, clonal expansion was not detected. The number of individuals in the TCR sequencing and HLA analysis was acknowledged as relatively small.

V and J are truncated by 6 bases and 5 bases respectively, leaving an intervening sequence of 19 bases. Measured from the cysteine to the phenylalanine, the CDR3 is 14 residues long. CDR3 DNA is the only sequence kept; it has 42 bases, read in frame from the first base. CDR1 and CDR2 are read off the germline V gene (reference sequence) as DFQATT and SNEGSKA. RNA was extracted with the RNeasy kit and roughly 0.5 to 1 ug was reverse transcribed using random hexamers. TCR beta CDR3 regions were amplified with the immunoSEQ multiplex PCR assay covering 54 Vbeta and 13 Jbeta segments. PCR amplification bias was corrected by using a synthetic template baseline for primer optimization and computational correction. On the study's bioinformatics: Only productive sequences were kept, with reads annotated to V, D and J genes according to IMGT and analyzed in immunoSEQ Analyzer. To calculate clonality, Shannon entropy was normalized by log2 of the number of productive unique sequences and then subtracted from one. For each patient and control, public and private clones were evaluated within the 100 most prevalent clones. Susac-specific clones were defined as absent from healthy and MS cohorts, roughly 1,100 published viral clones and other ImmuneACCESS disease sequences. TCRdb cleaned the public reads at Q25 with fastp, built clones with MiXCR and kept in-frame beta chains. Duplicate CDR3 protein sequences are folded into a single record with the most common DNA and genes. These V and J calls are TCRdb output, not the study's own analysis. Counted in this sample were roughly 180,000 distinct CDR3 sequences; roughly 94% of them appeared once. Together, the top ten hold around 0.095% of the sample.

The sequence joins TRBV20-1 to TRBJ1-1; TRBD1 is perhaps the D gene, given 5 matching bases. Sequencing input: CD4+ T cells from PBMCs. The sequence was collected from a human donor with Susac syndrome. The DNA is TGCAGTGCGTACCCACCCGGGGGTAGAACTGAAGCTTTCTTT. This is translated as CSAYPPGGRTEAFF.